The 25 T cell receptor beta chains presented below share a single source sample, sequenced in a study of T-cell memory formation after mild COVID-19. TCRdb re-analysed the 5' RACE reads in MiXCR, keeping a single row per CDR3 protein. This table holds 470,000 or so distinct CDR3 sequences, roughly 20% found once. Specimen: PBMCs or a T cell subset sorted from them (not recorded which). The receptors originated from an adult woman who had mild COVID-19 (a few samples of this study predate the infection). Cell type and time point are not known.

CDR3 sequence (DNA): TGTGCCTGGAGTGTACGGGGACGTTGGGAGGGTGAAGCTTTCTTT. This sequence encodes CAWSVRGRWEGEAFF. The chain recombines TRBV30 with TRBJ1-1, with TRBD1 as a possible D gene (5 bases). Trimming removed 0 bases at V and 7 bases at J, with 18 bases between. From germline, CDR1 is GTSNPN and CDR2 SVGIG (reference sequence). The CDR3 is 15 residues long.

CDR3 sequence (DNA): TGCAGTGCCTGGACTAGCGGGCTCTACGAGCAGTACTTC. Translated, it gives CSAWTSGLYEQYF. The chain combines TRBV20-1 with TRBJ2-7; 11 positions agree with TRBD2. V gave up 6 bases and J gave up 3 bases; unmatched junction bases: 4. In germline, CDR1 is DFQATT, CDR2 SNEGSKA (reference sequence). This CDR3 contains 13 residues.

The chain joins TRBV4-1 to TRBJ2-7; 8 nucleotides line up with TRBD1. J gave up 1 base and V 1 base, and 3 bases lay outside the gene matches. The CDR3 contains 15 residues. Germline V gives CDR1 MGHRA, CDR2 YSYEKL. The CDR3 DNA reads TGCGCCAGCAGCCAAGGGGGACAGGCATCCTACGAGCAGTACTTC. Protein product: CASSQGGQASYEQYF.

This chain uses TRBV12-3 or TRBV12-4 with TRBJ1-5; a weak D match, TRBD1 (6 bases). CDR3 size: 13 residues. The V gene lost 6 bases and the J gene lost 3 bases, with 9 bases spanning the gap. In DNA, the CDR3 is TGTGCCAGCAGCTGGACAGACAATCAGCCCCAGCATTTT. Protein: CASSWTDNQPQHF.

Concerning this clonotype itself: An end of the junction differs from the germline gene, which may be a read error. V usage is TRBV9 and J usage is TRBJ2-5; the match to TRBD2 covers 8 bases. Germline CDR1 SGDLS, CDR2 YYNGEE. The CDR3 totals 17 residues. Written as DNA, the CDR3 is TGTGCAAGCAGCGTCCGCCCCTCGGCGGGGGGCCTCCGGACCCAGTACTTC. Translating it yields CASSVRPSAGGLRTQYF.

This clonotype was recorded a few times. V is TRBV7-8 and J is TRBJ2-1; D is perhaps TRBD2 (5 bases). V dropped 0 bases and J dropped 10 bases, with 13 bases sitting between them. Per germline, CDR1 SGHVS and CDR2 FQNEAQ. This CDR3 region has 14 residues. The CDR3 DNA is TGTGCCAGCAGCTTAGCCACTAGGATAGGGGAGCAGTTCTTC. Its protein product is CASSLATRIGEQFF. Full variable domain (rest looked up from reference TRBV7-8 and TRBJ2-1): GAGVSQSPRYKVAKRGQDVALRCDPISGHVSLFWYQQALGQGPEFLTYFQNEAQLDKSGLPSDRFFAERPEGSVSTLKIQRTQQEDSAVYLCASSLATRIGEQFFGPGTRLTVL.

This clonotype came up many times. This chain joins TRBV5-1 and TRBJ1-1, with TRBD1 matching over 7 bases. V lost 4 bases to trimming and J lost 3 bases; unmatched junction nucleotides: 12. This CDR3 contains 16 residues. Germline CDR1 and CDR2: SGHRS and YFSETQ. In nucleotides, the CDR3 is TGCGCCAGCAGCAGCGGCAGGGGGATTCTGGACACTGAAGCTTTCTTT. It translates to CASSSGRGILDTEAFF.

In its sample, this clonotype was seen a few times. V gene TRBV9 combines with J gene TRBJ2-3; TRBD2 matches at 15 bases. Germline trimming cut 0 bases from V and 6 bases from J; bases unmatched to any gene: 2. There are 16 residues in the CDR3. CDR1 and CDR2 (germline): SGDLS, YYNGEE. CDR3 coding DNA: TGTGCCAGCAGCGTAGGGACTAGCGGGGGGGTGGATACGCAGTATTTT. This encodes CASSVGTSGGVDTQYF. Full variable domain (missing parts from reference TRBV9 and TRBJ2-3): DSGVTQTPKHLITATGQRVTLRCSPRSGDLSVYWYQQSLDQGLQFLIQYYNGEERAKGNILERFSAQQFPDLHSELNLSSLELGDSALYFCASSVGTSGGVDTQYFGPGTRLTVL.

The chain carries TRBV5-5 and TRBJ1-5; no clear D. Germline CDR1 reads SGHKS; CDR2 reads YYEKEE (reference sequence). This CDR3 comprises 16 residues. V was trimmed by 0 bases and J by 0 bases, leaving 10 bases between them. Here the CDR3 reads CASSLGGRDSNQPQHF. The CDR3 DNA sequence: TGTGCCAGCAGCTTGGGGGGTAGGGATAGCAATCAGCCCCAGCATTTT.

V gene TRBV6-4 combines with J gene TRBJ2-4; D may be TRBD2 (6 bases). The germline V gene has CDR1 MRHNA and CDR2 SNTAGT. Trimming left V 4 bases short and J 0 bases short, with 16 bases between. This CDR3 contains 17 residues. The CDR3 DNA is TGTGCCAGCAGTGGGAGGGGAAGGCTACTAGCCAAAAACATTCAGTACTTC. It is translated as CASSGRGRLLAKNIQYF.

This chain connects TRBV27 to TRBJ2-3, with 8 bases matching TRBD1. The junction had 13 bases not matched to a gene; V was cut back by 4 bases and J by 1 base. The germline V gene encodes CDR1 MNHEY and CDR2 SMNVEV (reference sequence). CDR3 length equals 18 residues. The CDR3 DNA sequence: TGTGCCAGCAGTTCACCCCTCGGACAGGGAGAGGGCACAGATACGCAGTATTTT. It yields the protein CASSSPLGQGEGTDTQYF.

This sequence joins TRBV6-6 and TRBJ2-7, with D maybe TRBD2 (5 bases). The germline gives CDR1 MNHNY, CDR2 SVGAGI (reference sequence). Trimming removed 2 bases from V and 7 bases from J, with 9 bases in between. The CDR3 length is 12 residues. CDR3 in DNA: TGTGCCAGCAGTTACATGAGAGGGGAGCAGTACTTC. Its translation is CASSYMRGEQYF.

A few counts support this clonotype. The J gene is TRBJ2-1, the V gene TRBV12-3 or TRBV12-4, with 8 bases identical to TRBD2. Unmatched junction bases numbered 9, after V lost 3 bases and J lost 8 bases. This CDR3 comprises 15 residues. CDR3: CASSFPPSGFHEQFF. DNA for the CDR3: TGTGCCAGCAGTTTTCCGCCTAGCGGGTTCCATGAGCAGTTCTTC.

The chain combines TRBV6-4 with TRBJ1-2, with D maybe TRBD1 (6 bases). CDR3 size: 13 residues. V gave up 7 bases and J gave up 6 bases, with 15 bases separating them. Germline values: CDR1 MRHNA, CDR2 SNTAGT. The CDR3 sequence: CASTEGVTHGYTF. The CDR3 DNA is TGTGCCAGCACTGAGGGGGTTACTCATGGCTACACCTTC.

V gene TRBV30 combines with J gene TRBJ2-7; D not certain. V lost 3 bases, J lost 2 bases, and 5 bases lay in between. Per the germline V gene, CDR1 is GTSNPN and CDR2 is SVGIG (reference sequence). This CDR3 contains 11 residues. The CDR3, as DNA: TGTGCCTGGAGGGTGGCCTACGAGCAGTACTTC. This codes for CAWRVAYEQYF.

The rearrangement links TRBV7-2 to TRBJ2-7; the D gene is possibly TRBD1 (6 bases). The CDR3 covers 12 residues. Germline V CDR1 and CDR2: SGHTA, FQGNSA. The V and J ends lost 5 bases and 9 bases respectively, with 14 bases between them. The CDR3 DNA follows: TGTGCCAGCAGCCCGGGACATTCGTGGCAGTACTTC. Amino acids: CASSPGHSWQYF.

This clonotype has a handful of counts. V gene TRBV24-1 combines with J gene TRBJ2-7; 9 nucleotides align to TRBD1. V trimming: 7 bases; J trimming: 3 bases; junction bases outside the gene matches: 3. Germline values: CDR1 KGHDR, CDR2 SFDVKD. The CDR3 covers 13 residues. Here the CDR3 reads CATSRTGDYEQYF. As DNA, the CDR3 is TGTGCCACCAGCCGGACAGGGGACTACGAGCAGTACTTC.

This rearrangement joins TRBV29-1 to TRBJ1-2; TRBD1 matches 9 bases. The CDR3 is made up of 13 amino acids. Germline assignment: CDR1 SQVTM and CDR2 ANQGSEA. V gave up 7 bases and J gave up 5 bases; unmatched junction bases: 8. The CDR3 loop is CSARTGVGYGYTF. As DNA, the CDR3 is TGCAGCGCTAGGACAGGGGTTGGGTATGGCTACACCTTC.

The chain has TRBV12-3 or TRBV12-4 and TRBJ2-3; TRBD1 matches 8 bases. V was pared by 6 bases and J by 4 bases, with 6 bases of the junction left unmatched. CDR3 length equals 14 residues. CDR3 loop: CASSPTGAPDTQYF. In nucleotides, the CDR3 is TGTGCCAGCAGCCCGACAGGGGCCCCAGATACGCAGTATTTT.

This clonotype was found a few times. The chain combines TRBV7-6 with TRBJ2-7; possible D gene TRBD2, 5 bases. Trimming took 3 bases from V and 4 from J, leaving 16 bases between them. In germline, CDR1 is SGHVS, CDR2 FNYEAQ. The length of the CDR3 is 15 residues. As DNA, the CDR3 is TGTGCCAGCAGCTTCACAAGTACGGAGGCTTACGAGCAGTACTTC. Its protein product is CASSFTSTEAYEQYF. Together with reference TRBV7-6 and TRBJ2-7, the CDR3 gives the full variable domain: GAGVSQSPRYKVTKRGQDVALRCDPISGHVSLYWYRQALGQGPEFLTYFNYEAQQDKSGLPNDRFSAERPEGSISTLTIQRTEQRDSAMYRCASSFTSTEAYEQYFGPGTRLTVT.

This clonotype was seen only a few times. V is TRBV11-2 and J is TRBJ1-2; maybe TRBD1 (6 bases). V was shortened by 1 base and J by 4 bases, with 19 bases between the two germline ends. The CDR3 has 17 residues. Per germline, CDR1 SGHAT and CDR2 FQNNGV. CDR3 DNA: TGTGCCAGCAGCTTAGCCCACATGGACAGTAGTGTCTATGGCTACACCTTC. This sequence encodes CASSLAHMDSSVYGYTF.

This clonotype was found a few times. This sequence joins TRBV6-5 and TRBJ1-1; TRBD1 is a possible D gene (5 bases). This CDR3 region has 14 residues. The germline V gene encodes CDR1 MNHEY and CDR2 SVGAGI. V was shortened by 8 bases and J by 6 bases, with 19 bases between the two germline ends. The CDR3 loop is CASFGGGSRAEAFF. The CDR3 bases are TGTGCCAGCTTCGGGGGAGGGAGTAGGGCTGAAGCTTTCTTT.

The chain employs TRBV7-8 and TRBJ2-1; 15 bases agree with TRBD2. J was trimmed by 9 bases and V by 5 bases; bases with no gene match: 8. The CDR3 sequence is 16 residues long. The germline gives CDR1 SGHVS, CDR2 FQNEAQ. The DNA of the CDR3 is TGTGCCAGCAGCCCGTGGACTAGCGGGGGGGCGTCTGAGCAGTTCTTC. This translates into CASSPWTSGGASEQFF.

This clonotype appeared a few times. The chain recombines TRBV4-3 with TRBJ2-1, with 7 bases identical to TRBD2. In germline, CDR1 is LGHNA, CDR2 YSLEER. This CDR3 spans 16 amino acids. J lost 4 bases, V lost 2 bases, and 8 bases had no gene match. The CDR3 DNA sequence: TGCGCCAGCAGCCAAAATCTAGCGGACGAGTACAATGAGCAGTTCTTC. This codes for CASSQNLADEYNEQFF.

This clonotype was seen a handful of times. V gene TRBV29-1 combines with J gene TRBJ1-3; 7 bases are shared with TRBD1. V dropped 3 bases and J dropped 4; count of bases not matched to a gene: 9. The germline gives CDR1 SQVTM, CDR2 ANQGSEA. The CDR3 spans 15 residues. CDR3: CSVDPPTGVGNTIYF. CDR3 nucleotide sequence: TGCAGCGTTGACCCCCCCACAGGGGTGGGAAACACCATATATTTT.